This T cell receptor beta chain comes out of a study of blood T cell repertoires in COVID-19. Across the whole study: Nucleic acid was either cDNA or gDNA, and it came from T cells, B-cell-depleted T cells, or PBMCs.

The sample holds one count of this clone. Patients from Seattle were sampled longitudinally, starting during active infection. The protocol was immunoSEQ multiplex PCR, while the TCRdb copy is restricted to in-frame clones and leaves out a portion. This table holds 250,000 to 300,000 clones, 75% to 90% found once. The V gene's germline CDR1 is LNHDA and CDR2 SQIVND (reference sequence). CDR3 length equals 16 residues. The V gene end was trimmed by 4 bases and the J gene end by 0 bases; junction bases not matched to a gene: 6. This sequence originates from a woman aged 70-85 years with COVID-19, enrolled during active disease. The sequencing input was peripheral blood. This rearrangement joins TRBV19 to TRBJ1-2; 9 nucleotides align to TRBD1. The chain's CDR3 is CASSTKGTGTNYGYTF. CDR3 nucleotide sequence: TGTGCCAGTAGTACCAAGGGGACAGGGACTAACTATGGCTACACCTTC.